These 27 T cell receptor beta chains share one sample of origin, sequenced in a study of identical twins. A single record per CDR3 protein comes from TCRdb applying MiXCR to the 5' RACE reads. The sample gives about 1.7 million distinct CDR3 sequences, under 35% of which show up once; under 0.35% is in the top ten. Sequencing input: cord blood. The source is a newborn girl in good health.

The chain has TRBV4-1 and TRBJ2-4; D gene ambiguous. The germline V gene encodes CDR1 MGHRA and CDR2 YSYEKL. The CDR3 loop spans 17 amino acids. The V end lost 2 bases, the J end lost 4 bases, and 18 bases lay between the germline ends. The CDR3 coding sequence is TGCGCCAGCAGCCAAAAAGTTCTACCGGAGCTAAAAAACATTCAGTACTTC. Residues: CASSQKVLPELKNIQYF.

This sequence joins TRBV5-6 and TRBJ2-7, with D maybe TRBD2 (5 bases). CDR1 SGHDT and CDR2 YYEEEE come from the germline V gene. V was clipped by 3 bases and J by 3 bases, with 13 bases between them. This CDR3 is built from 14 residues. The CDR3 bases are TGTGCCAGCAGCTCGGTTCGCGGGTTCTACGAGCAGTACTTC. Its translation: CASSSVRGFYEQYF. Full variable domain (missing parts from reference TRBV5-6 and TRBJ2-7): DAGVTQSPTHLIKTRGQQVTLRCSPKSGHDTVSWYQQALGQGPQFIFQYYEEEERQRGNFPDRFSGHQFPNYSSELNVNALLLGDSALYLCASSSVRGFYEQYFGPGTRLTVT.

This clonotype was observed a handful of times. The chain has TRBV20-1 and TRBJ2-7; 8 nucleotides align to TRBD2. CDR3 size: 15 residues. Germline V gives CDR1 DFQATT, CDR2 SNEGSKA (reference sequence). The V gene end was trimmed by 5 bases and the J gene end by 2 bases; junction bases not matched to a gene: 11. The CDR3 loop is CSAPSHSGTTYEQYF. CDR3 bases: TGCAGTGCTCCCTCCCATAGCGGGACAACCTACGAGCAGTACTTC.

This chain links TRBV10-3 with TRBJ2-7; 7 nucleotides agree with TRBD1. The trim removed 3 bases at V and 7 bases at J, leaving 9 bases unmatched. The CDR3 covers 14 residues. The germline CDR1 and CDR2 sequences are ENHRY and SYGVKD. The CDR3 DNA is TGTGCCATCAGTGACGGGACAGCATACAATGAGCAGTACTTC. Translation gives CAISDGTAYNEQYF.

This clonotype was counted ten times or more. For the CDR3, the DNA is TGCAGCGTTGATGGTAGCGGGAGCACAGATACGCAGTATTTT. Translation gives CSVDGSGSTDTQYF. J is TRBJ2-3 and V is TRBV29-1; 7 positions match TRBD2. Unmatched junction bases numbered 3, after V lost 3 bases and J lost 0 bases. CDR3 length equals 14 residues. In germline, CDR1 is SQVTM, CDR2 ANQGSEA.

In this sample, this clonotype turned up a few times. The chain employs TRBV20-1 and TRBJ1-5; D gene uncertain. Germline CDR1 reads DFQATT; CDR2 reads SNEGSKA (reference sequence). Trimming pared 3 bases from V and 3 bases from J, leaving 12 bases between. The CDR3 is 14 amino acids. The CDR3 nucleotides read TGCAGTGCTAGTGGTGTGGGGTCCAATCAGCCCCAGCATTTT. Protein product: CSASGVGSNQPQHF.

This clonotype has only a few counts. The chain links TRBV10-3 to TRBJ2-5; TRBD2 matches at 12 bases. CDR1 ENHRY and CDR2 SYGVKD come from the germline V gene. The CDR3 totals 14 residues. Trimming removed 6 bases from V and 4 bases from J; junction bases left unmatched: 3. DNA of the CDR3: TGTGCCATCAGAAAGGGACTAGCGGGAGAGACCCAGTACTTC. Translating gives CAIRKGLAGETQYF.

This clonotype appeared a few times. As DNA, the CDR3 is TGTGCCATCAAGGGGGGGAGCTATGGCTACACCTTC. It encodes CAIKGGSYGYTF. This sequence joins TRBV10-3 and TRBJ1-2; D is possibly TRBD1 (6 bases). The CDR3 runs 12 residues. Trimming removed 7 bases at V and 4 bases at J, with 10 bases between. Germline CDR1 is ENHRY and CDR2 is SYGVKD.

Concerning this clonotype: A single base separates this from a much larger clone, so it may be a read error. This chain joins TRBV28 and TRBJ2-5; D not resolved. The CDR3 sequence is 11 residues long. In germline, CDR1 is MDHEN, CDR2 SYDVKM. V lost 7 bases, J lost 0 bases, and 3 bases lay in between. The CDR3 nucleotides read TGTGCCAGCAAACACCAAGAGACCCAGTACTTC. Amino acid sequence: CASKHQETQYF.

A word on this clonotype: A read error may be the cause here, since a much bigger clone is one base away. The rearrangement joins TRBV7-2 to TRBJ2-3, with 11 positions matching TRBD2. J gave up 4 bases and V 0 bases, and 3 bases lay outside the gene matches. The CDR3 spans 16 residues. Germline assignment: CDR1 SGHTA and CDR2 FQGNSA. The CDR3 DNA reads TGTGCCAGCAGCTTAGCCGGGACTAGCGGCCCAGATACGCAGTATTTT. Translated: CASSLAGTSGPDTQYF.

V and J are TRBV6-5 and TRBJ2-3, with D perhaps TRBD2 (6 bases). Per germline, CDR1 MNHEY and CDR2 SVGAGI. The CDR3 length is 18 residues. Between the trimmed V and J ends, which lost 0 bases and 2 bases, there was a span of 18 bases. The CDR3 region is CASSYSSVLGLPTDTQYF. As DNA, the CDR3 is TGTGCCAGCAGTTACTCAAGCGTTTTGGGACTTCCCACAGATACGCAGTATTTT.

The rearrangement joins TRBV28 to TRBJ2-1, with 12 bases that match TRBD2. Germline CDR1 MDHEN, CDR2 SYDVKM. The junction had 14 bases not matched to a gene; V was cut back by 4 bases and J by 4 bases. The CDR3 covers 19 residues. For the CDR3, the DNA is TGTGCCAGCAGTTACCTAGGACTAGCGGGACGAAGGTGGTACAATGAGCAGTTCTTC. This codes for CASSYLGLAGRRWYNEQFF.

The gene calls are TRBV20-1 and TRBJ2-1; TRBD1 or TRBD2 may be the D gene (5 bases each). CDR3 length equals 14 residues. The germline gives CDR1 DFQATT, CDR2 SNEGSKA (reference sequence). The ends were cut back, 2 bases at V and 10 bases at J, with 18 bases in the middle. The CDR3 is CSARTGLGREEQFF. CDR3 in DNA: TGCAGTGCTAGAACCGGACTGGGGCGCGAGGAGCAGTTCTTC.

This rearrangement joins TRBV28 to TRBJ1-1, with D perhaps matching TRBD1 (5 bases). Trimming shortened V by 3 bases and J by 6 bases, and 17 bases separated the two germline ends. Germline V gives CDR1 MDHEN, CDR2 SYDVKM. This CDR3 has 15 amino acids. The CDR3: CASSFLNRGRAEAFF. The CDR3 nucleotides read TGTGCCAGCAGTTTCCTCAACCGGGGGAGGGCTGAAGCTTTCTTT. Filled out from reference TRBV28 and TRBJ1-1, the complete variable domain reads DVKVTQSSRYLVKRTGEKVFLECVQDMDHENMFWYRQDPGLGLRLIYFSYDVKMKEKGDIPEGYSVSREKKERFSLILESASTNQTSMYLCASSFLNRGRAEAFFGQGTRLTVV.

The chain has TRBV4-1 and TRBJ1-6; no reliable D call. The ends were cut back, 2 bases at V and 4 bases at J, with 9 bases in the middle. This CDR3 contains 15 residues. The germline V gene encodes CDR1 MGHRA and CDR2 YSYEKL. CDR3: CASSQTVLYNSPLHF. DNA for the CDR3: TGCGCCAGCAGCCAAACAGTTCTTTATAATTCACCCCTCCACTTT.

As to this clonotype: A junction boundary mismatches the germline segment, possibly from a read error. The chain carries TRBV9 and TRBJ1-3; 8 bases are a match to TRBD1. CDR3 size: 14 residues. Germline CDR1 reads SGDLS; CDR2 reads YYNGEE. This CDR3 is CASSVEQGGYTIYF. The CDR3 DNA is TGTGCTAGCAGCGTTGAACAGGGGGGTTACACCATATATTTT. Full variable domain (remainder filled in from reference TRBV9 and TRBJ1-3): DSGVTQTPKHLITATGQRVTLRCSPRSGDLSVYWYQQSLDQGLQFLIQYYNGEERAKGNILERFSAQQFPDLHSELNLSSLELGDSALYFCASSVEQGGYTIYFGEGSWLTVV.

This clonotype was detected a few times. CDR3 nucleotides: TGTGCCAGCCTCACCGGGACAGGGGGCACAGATACGCAGTATTTT. It specifies CASLTGTGGTDTQYF. The rearrangement uses TRBV25-1 and TRBJ2-3; 10 nucleotides align to TRBD1. Germline-derived CDR1 and CDR2 are MGHDK and SYGVNS. This CDR3 spans 15 amino acids. V shed 8 bases and J 1 base; nucleotides not matched to a gene: 6.

V usage is TRBV2 and J usage is TRBJ2-1; no clear D. CDR3 length: 13 amino acids. Germline CDR1 reads SNHLY; CDR2 reads FYNNEI. CDR3 amino acids: CVTGSQWTNEQFF. In DNA form, the CDR3 reads TGTGTCACTGGGTCTCAATGGACCAATGAGCAGTTCTTC. The full variable domain, its missing parts supplied by reference TRBV2 and TRBJ2-1, is EPEVTQTPSHQVTQMGQEVILRCVPISNHLYFYWYRQILGQKVEFLVSFYNNEISEKSEIFDDQFSVERPDGSNFTLKIRSTKLEDSAMYFCVTGSQWTNEQFFGPGTRLTVL.

The table lists this clonotype with a few counts. The V gene is TRBV12-3 or TRBV12-4, the J gene TRBJ2-5; D is unclear. V shed 5 bases and J shed 7 bases, with 11 bases lying between them. The CDR3 has 12 residues. The CDR3 here is CASSPNLGTQYF. CDR3 DNA sequence: TGTGCCAGCAGTCCAAACTTGGGGACCCAGTACTTC.

The CDR3 protein is CASSYQGWWGNEQFF. Here the CDR3 DNA reads TGTGCCAGCAGTTACCAAGGGTGGTGGGGCAATGAGCAGTTCTTC. The rearrangement joins TRBV28 to TRBJ2-1; D is undetermined. The length of the CDR3 is 15 residues. CDR1 is MDHEN, CDR2 SYDVKM, per germline. V lost 4 bases and J lost 6, with 16 bases in between. The full variable domain, completed using reference TRBV28 and TRBJ2-1, is DVKVTQSSRYLVKRTGEKVFLECVQDMDHENMFWYRQDPGLGLRLIYFSYDVKMKEKGDIPEGYSVSREKKERFSLILESASTNQTSMYLCASSYQGWWGNEQFFGPGTRLTVL.

The chain recombines TRBV28 with TRBJ1-2, with 9 bases matching TRBD1. The V and J ends lost 6 bases and 6 bases, in that order; junction bases with no gene match: 5. CDR1 is MDHEN and CDR2 is SYDVKM in the germline V gene. The CDR3 length is 13 residues. CDR3 protein: CASRPGQGNGYTF. In DNA, the CDR3 is TGTGCCAGCAGGCCGGGACAGGGAAATGGCTACACCTTC.

This clonotype appeared a few times. The chain couples TRBV21-1 to TRBJ2-5; the listed D gene, TRBD2, was not tested against the DNA. TRBV21-1 is listed as a pseudogene. This CDR3 contains 17 residues. The DNA for the CDR3 is TGTGCCAGCAGCAAAGTTGGGCTAGCGGGAGGACACAATGAGCAGTACTTC. It specifies CASSKVGLAGGHNEQYF.

Only a few counts were recorded for this clonotype. V and J are TRBV11-3 and TRBJ2-1; TRBD2 matches 8 bases. J lost 7 bases, V lost 0 bases, and 8 bases had no gene match. CDR1 and CDR2 (germline): SGHNT, YENEEA. The length of the CDR3 is 16 residues. The DNA of the CDR3 is TGTGCCAGCAGCTTAGATCCGGCTAGCGGGTCTAATGAGCAGTTCTTC. It yields the protein CASSLDPASGSNEQFF.

This clonotype was observed a few times. The chain recombines TRBV27 with TRBJ2-5, with 14 positions matching TRBD2. The trim removed 0 bases at V and 3 bases at J, leaving 6 bases unmatched. The CDR3 is made up of 18 amino acids. From germline, CDR1 is MNHEY and CDR2 SMNVEV (reference sequence). The CDR3 reads CASSLSGLAGVGKETQYF. The CDR3, as DNA: TGTGCCAGCAGTTTATCGGGACTAGCGGGAGTCGGAAAAGAGACCCAGTACTTC.

The chain is built from TRBV6-2 or TRBV6-3 and TRBJ2-7; the D call may be TRBD1 or TRBD2 (5 bases each). This CDR3 spans 15 amino acids. Trimming pared 6 bases from V and 0 bases from J, leaving 15 bases between. From germline, CDR1 is MNHEY and CDR2 SVGEGT. The CDR3 coding sequence is TGTGCCAGCAGCCGGGCCGGGACGGCCTCCTACGAGCAGTACTTC. The encoded protein is CASSRAGTASYEQYF.

This chain connects TRBV7-2 to TRBJ2-3; TRBD2 matches at 9 bases. Germline lookup yields CDR1 SGHTA and CDR2 FQGNSA. The CDR3 length is 17 residues. Trimming took 2 bases from V and 2 from J; bases not matched to a gene: 8. The DNA for the CDR3 is TGTGCCAGCAGCTTATGGGCTAGCGGGGCTAACACAGATACGCAGTATTTT. Protein: CASSLWASGANTDTQYF. The complete variable domain, with remaining parts taken from reference TRBV7-2 and TRBJ2-3, reads GAGVSQSPSNKVTEKGKDVELRCDPISGHTALYWYRQSLGQGLEFLIYFQGNSAPDKSGLPSDRFSAERTGGSVSTLTIQRTQQEDSAVYLCASSLWASGANTDTQYFGPGTRLTVL.

This clonotype occurred a few times. The V and J genes are TRBV28 and TRBJ2-1, with D perhaps TRBD1 (6 bases). V was shortened by 7 bases and J by 0 bases, with 13 bases between the two germline ends. Germline assignment: CDR1 MDHEN and CDR2 SYDVKM. The CDR3 runs 15 residues. The CDR3 bases are TGTGCCAGCACCCTGACAGGCGTCTCCTACAATGAGCAGTTCTTC. This sequence encodes CASTLTGVSYNEQFF.